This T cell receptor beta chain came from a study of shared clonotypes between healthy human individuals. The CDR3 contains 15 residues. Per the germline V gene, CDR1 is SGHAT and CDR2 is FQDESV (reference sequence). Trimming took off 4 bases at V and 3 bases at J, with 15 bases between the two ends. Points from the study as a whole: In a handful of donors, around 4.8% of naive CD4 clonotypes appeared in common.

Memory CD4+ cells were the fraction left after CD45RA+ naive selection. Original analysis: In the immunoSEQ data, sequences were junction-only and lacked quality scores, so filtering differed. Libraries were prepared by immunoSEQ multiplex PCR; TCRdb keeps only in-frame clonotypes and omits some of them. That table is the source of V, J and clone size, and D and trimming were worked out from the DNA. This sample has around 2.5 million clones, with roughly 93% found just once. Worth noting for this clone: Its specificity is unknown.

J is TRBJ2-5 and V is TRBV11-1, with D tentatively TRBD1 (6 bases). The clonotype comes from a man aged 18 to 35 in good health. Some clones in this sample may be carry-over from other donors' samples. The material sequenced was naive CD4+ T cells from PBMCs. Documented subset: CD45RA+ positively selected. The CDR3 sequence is CASSYRVTREETQYF. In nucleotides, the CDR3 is TGTGCCAGCAGCTACAGGGTTACGAGAGAAGAGACCCAGTACTTC.